A selection of T cell receptor beta chains follows, all from one sample in a study of CD8+CD57+ T cells in acquired aplastic anemia. TCRdb reprocessed the reads with MiXCR, giving one entry per CDR3 protein. The sample contains more than 150,000 distinct CDR3 sequences, less than 55% of which appear only once. The sample taken for sequencing was sorted CD4+, CD8+, or CD8+CD57+ T cells (not recorded which) from PBMCs. The receptors come from a human donor in good health. The CDR3 runs from the conserved cysteine through the conserved F or W. Fields, in order: clone size, D gene, V gene, J gene, CDR3 protein, CDR3 DNA. D genes are given only for firm matches. Size tells how often a clone was seen (once, few, many) or the class of an expanded clone, and some rows leave it out.

abundance: NA; d_gene: TRBD1; v_gene: TRBV25-1; j_gene: TRBJ2-2; CDR3aa: CASSETGGASWGELFF; CDR3nt: TGTGCCAGCAGTGAAACAGGGGGCGCTTCATGGGGGGAGCTGTTTTTT
abundance: NA; d_gene: NA; v_gene: TRBV24-1; j_gene: TRBJ2-5; CDR3aa: CATSVRGETQYF; CDR3nt: TGTGCCACCAGTGTTCGGGGAGAGACCCAGTACTTC
abundance: many; d_gene: TRBD1; v_gene: TRBV5-1; j_gene: TRBJ2-3; CDR3aa: CASSFSPGTDTDTQYF; CDR3nt: TGCGCCAGCAGCTTCTCCCCCGGGACAGACACAGATACGCAGTATTTT
abundance: few; d_gene: NA; v_gene: TRBV20-1; j_gene: TRBJ2-5; CDR3aa: CSARFGRSAQYF; CDR3nt: TGCAGTGCTAGATTTGGGAGATCGGCCCAGTACTTC
abundance: NA; d_gene: NA; v_gene: TRBV19; j_gene: TRBJ2-7; CDR3aa: CASSNYRDYEQYF; CDR3nt: TGTGCCAGCAGTAACTACAGGGACTACGAGCAGTACTTC
abundance: NA; d_gene: NA; v_gene: TRBV20-1; j_gene: TRBJ2-5; CDR3aa: CSTPNLSPILQETQYF; CDR3nt: TGCAGTACCCCAAACCTGAGCCCGATCCTCCAAGAGACCCAGTACTTC
abundance: many; d_gene: TRBD2; v_gene: TRBV11-2; j_gene: TRBJ2-1; CDR3aa: CASSPSGSSYNEQFF; CDR3nt: TGTGCCAGCAGCCCGAGCGGGAGCTCCTACAATGAGCAGTTCTTC
abundance: NA; d_gene: TRBD1; v_gene: TRBV7-2; j_gene: TRBJ2-7; CDR3aa: CASTRDRRHEQYF; CDR3nt: TGTGCCAGCACCCGGGACAGGCGCCACGAGCAGTACTTC
abundance: many; d_gene: NA; v_gene: TRBV12-3/TRBV12-4; j_gene: TRBJ2-2; CDR3aa: CASVKGTGGELFF; CDR3nt: TGTGCCAGCGTTAAAGGGACCGGCGGGGAGCTGTTTTTT
abundance: few; d_gene: NA; v_gene: TRBV7-9; j_gene: TRBJ1-6; CDR3aa: CASSPDSPLHF; CDR3nt: TGTGCCAGCAGCCCCGATTCACCCCTCCACTTT
abundance: few; d_gene: TRBD1; v_gene: TRBV20-1; j_gene: TRBJ1-6; CDR3aa: CSAYGQGKGSPLHF; CDR3nt: TGCAGTGCTTACGGACAGGGGAAAGGGTCACCCCTCCACTTT
abundance: NA; d_gene: TRBD1; v_gene: TRBV19; j_gene: TRBJ2-3; CDR3aa: CASSIVGTGGGDTQYF; CDR3nt: TGTGCCAGTAGTATTGTGGGGACAGGGGGCGGAGATACGCAGTATTTT
abundance: many; d_gene: TRBD2; v_gene: TRBV20-1; j_gene: TRBJ2-1; CDR3aa: CSARDGTRPRNEQFF; CDR3nt: TGCAGTGCTAGAGATGGGACTAGACCTAGAAATGAGCAGTTCTTC
abundance: few; d_gene: NA; v_gene: TRBV7-9; j_gene: TRBJ2-5; CDR3aa: CASSLYGETQYF; CDR3nt: TGTGCCAGCAGCTTATACGGAGAGACCCAGTACTTC
abundance: many; d_gene: NA; v_gene: TRBV2; j_gene: TRBJ1-5; CDR3aa: CASSLRRNNQPQHF; CDR3nt: TGTGCCAGCAGTCTAAGACGGAACAATCAGCCCCAGCATTTT
abundance: NA; d_gene: NA; v_gene: TRBV29-1; j_gene: TRBJ1-2; CDR3aa: CSVSGQDYGYTF; CDR3nt: TGCAGCGTCTCGGGGCAGGACTATGGCTACACCTTC
abundance: NA; d_gene: NA; v_gene: TRBV19; j_gene: TRBJ1-2; CDR3aa: CASRGTILSGYTF; CDR3nt: TGTGCCAGTAGAGGGACGATCCTCTCGGGCTACACCTTC
abundance: NA; d_gene: NA; v_gene: TRBV5-4; j_gene: TRBJ1-2; CDR3aa: CVSSLINYGYTF; CDR3nt: TGTGTCAGCAGCTTGATAAACTATGGCTACACCTTC
abundance: NA; d_gene: NA; v_gene: TRBV25-1; j_gene: TRBJ1-1; CDR3aa: CASRTSGAVEAFF; CDR3nt: TGTGCCAGCAGAACCTCAGGGGCAGTTGAAGCTTTCTTT
abundance: many; d_gene: NA; v_gene: TRBV2; j_gene: TRBJ1-1; CDR3aa: CASSSRDTNTEAFF; CDR3nt: TGTGCCAGCAGTAGCCGGGACACGAACACTGAAGCTTTCTTT
abundance: NA; d_gene: NA; v_gene: TRBV19; j_gene: TRBJ2-7; CDR3aa: CASSVDSAYEQYF; CDR3nt: TGTGCCAGTAGTGTGGACAGCGCCTACGAGCAGTACTTC
abundance: NA; d_gene: NA; v_gene: TRBV29-1; j_gene: TRBJ2-3; CDR3aa: CSVTRLNTDTQYF; CDR3nt: TGCAGCGTTACTAGGTTGAACACAGATACGCAGTATTTT
abundance: NA; d_gene: NA; v_gene: TRBV19; j_gene: TRBJ1-1; CDR3aa: CASSIGLMNTEAFF; CDR3nt: TGTGCCAGTAGTATAGGTCTCATGAACACTGAAGCTTTCTTT
abundance: NA; d_gene: NA; v_gene: TRBV25-1; j_gene: TRBJ1-1; CDR3aa: CASSAPRGEGPMNTEAFF; CDR3nt: TGTGCCAGCAGTGCTCCCCGGGGGGAGGGACCAATGAACACTGAAGCTTTCTTT
abundance: many; d_gene: NA; v_gene: TRBV19; j_gene: TRBJ2-1; CDR3aa: CASTRTWDVNEQFF; CDR3nt: TGTGCCAGTACCAGGACTTGGGACGTCAATGAGCAGTTCTTC
abundance: NA; d_gene: NA; v_gene: TRBV7-6; j_gene: TRBJ2-7; CDR3aa: CASSRSRGDEQYF; CDR3nt: TGTGCCAGCAGCAGGTCTCGGGGCGACGAGCAGTACTTC
abundance: many; d_gene: NA; v_gene: TRBV29-1; j_gene: TRBJ2-2; CDR3aa: CSVDGLNTGELFF; CDR3nt: TGCAGCGTTGACGGCTTGAACACCGGGGAGCTGTTTTTT
abundance: NA; d_gene: NA; v_gene: TRBV20-1; j_gene: TRBJ1-1; CDR3aa: CSATDSGVLAFF; CDR3nt: TGCAGTGCTACCGACTCAGGGGTTCTAGCTTTCTTT
abundance: few; d_gene: NA; v_gene: TRBV5-1; j_gene: TRBJ2-2; CDR3aa: CASSPSGGGSYNGELFF; CDR3nt: TGCGCCAGCAGCCCCTCGGGGGGCGGGAGCTATAACGGGGAGCTGTTTTTT